This record concerns one T cell receptor beta chain sequence. The sample belongs to a study of blood T cell repertoires in COVID-19. In terms of age and location, participants ranged from roughly 18 to 90 years and lived in fewer than 30 US areas. Assignment of participants to cohorts was predicated upon participant-reported clinical history. With 0 bases clipped from V and 10 bases from J, the junction kept 19 bases outside the gene matches. The CDR3 is 18 amino acids. Per germline, CDR1 GTSNPN and CDR2 SVGIG (reference sequence). Sequencing used immunoSEQ multiplex PCR; TCRdb keeps in-frame clones, though not all of them. The sample holds around 230,000 clones, more than 70% seen once.

The receptor's source is a woman in her 40s with acute COVID-19. The sample comprised PBMCs or T cells enriched from blood (not recorded which). The V and J genes are TRBV30 and TRBJ2-1; 9 bases match TRBD1. Here the CDR3 reads CAWSVPIHGTGFVVEQFF. The CDR3 nucleotides are TGTGCCTGGAGTGTACCCATCCACGGGACAGGGTTCGTTGTAGAGCAGTTCTTC.